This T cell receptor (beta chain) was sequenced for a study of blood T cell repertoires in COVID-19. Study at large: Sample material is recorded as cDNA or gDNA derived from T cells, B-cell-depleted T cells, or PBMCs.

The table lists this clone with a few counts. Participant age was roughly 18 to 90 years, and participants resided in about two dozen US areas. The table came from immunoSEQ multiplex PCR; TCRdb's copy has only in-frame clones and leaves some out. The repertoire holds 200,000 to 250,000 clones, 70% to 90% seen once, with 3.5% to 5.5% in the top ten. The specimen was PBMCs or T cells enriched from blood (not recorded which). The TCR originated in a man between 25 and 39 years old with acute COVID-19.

CDR3 nucleotides: TGTGCCAGCAGCCCCGATCCGGGGACAGGGAGTGGGGAGCTGTTTTTT. Translation gives CASSPDPGTGSGELFF. J is TRBJ2-2 and V is TRBV9; 9 bases are shared with TRBD1. The CDR3 is made up of 16 amino acids. Trimming took 4 bases from V and 8 from J; bases not matched to a gene: 12. CDR1 and CDR2 (germline): SGDLS, YYNGEE. Combining the CDR3 with reference TRBV9 and TRBJ2-2 gives the whole variable domain DSGVTQTPKHLITATGQRVTLRCSPRSGDLSVYWYQQSLDQGLQFLIQYYNGEERAKGNILERFSAQQFPDLHSELNLSSLELGDSALYFCASSPDPGTGSGELFFGEGSRLTVL.